These 28 T cell receptor beta chains were sequenced from one sample in a study of regulatory T cells in long-lasting Graves disease. Researchers made TCR beta libraries by using iRepertoire HTBI primers and running Arm-PCR on CDR3 regions. From the multiplex PCR reads, TCRdb called clonotypes with MiXCR, one entry per CDR3 protein. The sample has hundreds of thousands of distinct CDR3 sequences, about 16% seen once; the top ten hold roughly 25%. Time point: newly diagnosed GD, antithyroid drugs for less than 3 months. The TCR library was made from RNA extracted from PBMCs. The same data also went into a second study, on T cells in Graves' hyperthyroidism and ophthalmopathy.

The input for sequencing was peripheral blood mononuclear cells (PBMCs), taken at new diagnosis, from a patient treated with antithyroid drugs. Source of these receptors: a woman aged 35 to 59 with Graves disease.

The chain links TRBV18 to TRBJ2-3, with D perhaps TRBD1 or TRBD2 (5 bases each). Trimming removed 6 bases at V and 6 bases at J, with 22 bases between. Germline loops: CDR1 KGHSH, CDR2 LQKENI. This CDR3 has 16 amino acids. CDR3 DNA: TGTGCCAGCTCGTTAGCCGGGACGATTCTCCGGGATACGCAGTATTTT. The encoded protein is CASSLAGTILRDTQYF.

This clonotype appeared many times. The J gene is TRBJ2-3, the V gene TRBV24-1; no firm D call. The CDR3 is 15 amino acids. The germline V gene has CDR1 KGHDR and CDR2 SFDVKD. V dropped 4 bases and J dropped 2 bases, with 12 bases sitting between them. CDR3 loop: CATSDSGLTTDTQYF. The CDR3, as DNA: TGTGCCACCAGTGACTCCGGCTTGACCACAGATACGCAGTATTTT.

This clonotype was recorded many times. The chain is built from TRBV12-3 or TRBV12-4 and TRBJ1-6; D is perhaps TRBD1 (5 bases). The CDR3 has 15 residues. V was pared by 5 bases and J by 7 bases, with 15 bases between. The CDR3 loop reads CASSLQGVPNSPLHF. CDR3 coding DNA: TGTGCCAGCAGTCTCCAGGGTGTCCCGAATTCACCCCTCCACTTT.

This chain uses TRBV5-8 with TRBJ1-2; maybe TRBD1 (5 bases). The germline CDR1 and CDR2 sequences are SGHTS and YDEGEE. The V gene lost 7 bases and the J gene lost 4 bases, with 17 bases spanning the gap. The CDR3 spans 14 residues. CDR3 protein: CASGGGDVSYGYTF. The CDR3 DNA follows: TGTGCCAGCGGGGGAGGGGACGTATCCTATGGCTACACCTTC.

This clonotype was seen a handful of times. V is TRBV5-8 and J is TRBJ2-7; 8 bases fit TRBD1. The J segment lost 12 bases and the V segment lost 3 bases, leaving 11 bases of the junction unmatched. The CDR3 is 13 amino acids. Germline CDR1 and CDR2: SGHTS and YDEGEE. CDR3 coding DNA: TGTGCCAGCAGCTCCCGCAGCCGGACAGGGTCGTACTTC. Translated: CASSSRSRTGSYF.

This clonotype was recorded many times. This rearrangement joins TRBV28 to TRBJ1-2, with TRBD1 matching 8 bases. This CDR3 contains 15 residues. Per the germline V gene, CDR1 is MDHEN and CDR2 is SYDVKM. The V segment lost 1 base and the J segment 5 bases; nucleotides outside the gene matches: 6. Here the CDR3 reads CASSLLTGEVYGYTF. The CDR3 DNA follows: TGTGCCAGCAGTTTATTGACAGGGGAAGTTTATGGCTACACCTTC.

This clonotype was found a few times. The CDR3: CASSLSRDRAQPQHF. The CDR3 DNA reads TGTGCCAGCTCCCTGAGCCGGGACAGGGCGCAGCCCCAGCATTTT. The rearrangement joins TRBV18 to TRBJ1-5, with TRBD1 identical over 9 bases. With 6 bases clipped from V and 7 bases from J, the junction kept 10 bases outside the gene matches. This CDR3 contains 15 residues. From germline, CDR1 is KGHSH and CDR2 LQKENI.

The genes are TRBV6-1 and TRBJ2-2; possible D gene TRBD2, 6 bases. Trimming shortened V by 6 bases and J by 1 base, and 18 bases separated the two germline ends. Per germline, CDR1 MNHNS and CDR2 SASEGT. The CDR3 sequence is 17 residues long. Here the CDR3 reads CASSHTKDYRNTGELFF. CDR3 sequence (DNA): TGTGCCAGCAGCCACACTAAGGACTACAGGAACACCGGGGAGCTGTTTTTT.

This clonotype was counted many times. V gene TRBV3-1 combines with J gene TRBJ1-1, with a weak D call TRBD1 (5 bases). Germline V gene lookup returns CDR1 LGHDT and CDR2 YNNKEL (reference sequence). Trimming stripped 0 bases from V and 5 bases from J, with 16 bases between. The CDR3 extends over 16 amino acids. CDR3 coding DNA: TGTGCCAGCAGCCAAGATCCAGGTAGAAGGGGAACTGAAGCTTTCTTT. Protein sequence: CASSQDPGRRGTEAFF.

This clonotype was detected many times. V and J are TRBV28 and TRBJ2-7; 7 bases fit TRBD1. J was trimmed by 6 bases and V by 3 bases; bases with no gene match: 8. Germline V gene data show CDR1 as MDHEN and CDR2 as SYDVKM. There are 14 residues in the CDR3. As DNA, the CDR3 is TGTGCCAGCAGTTTCCCAGGGGGTACACTCGAGCAGTACTTC. It translates to CASSFPGGTLEQYF.

The chain is built from TRBV3-1 and TRBJ2-5, with 10 bases matching TRBD2. V shed 0 bases, J shed 4 bases, and the junction held 5 bases outside the gene matches. CDR3 length: 16 amino acids. Germline V CDR1 and CDR2: LGHDT, YNNKEL (reference sequence). CDR3 sequence reads: CASSQDGAGGAETQYF. The CDR3 DNA sequence: TGTGCCAGCAGCCAAGATGGAGCGGGGGGGGCAGAGACCCAGTACTTC.

The chain combines TRBV6-1 with TRBJ2-1, with D possibly matching TRBD2 (7 bases). The V end was cut by 5 bases, the J end by 7 bases, with 24 bases between. CDR3 length: 17 residues. Germline V CDR1 and CDR2: MNHNS, SASEGT. CDR3 DNA sequence: TGTGCCAGCAGTACCCGAACTATGGCGGGGGCGATGAATGAGCAGTTCTTC. Translated, it gives CASSTRTMAGAMNEQFF.

A remark on this clonotype: A much bigger clone sits one base away, suggesting this may be a read error. J is TRBJ1-2 and V is TRBV20-1; D may be TRBD1 (6 bases). The germline V gene has CDR1 DFQATT and CDR2 SNEGSKA (reference sequence). CDR3 length: 12 residues. CDR3 nucleotides: TGCAGTGCCCTTGACAGGTCTGATGGCCACACCTTC. It specifies CSALDRSDGHTF.

In this sample, this clonotype turned up many times. The rearrangement joins TRBV3-1 to TRBJ1-1; 7 nucleotides agree with TRBD1. V shed 6 bases, J shed 6 bases, and the junction held 7 bases outside the gene matches. This CDR3 region has 13 residues. Germline V gene lookup returns CDR1 LGHDT and CDR2 YNNKEL (reference sequence). The CDR3 loop is CASSRRTGAEAFF. The CDR3 DNA reads as TGTGCCAGCAGTCGGAGGACAGGCGCTGAAGCTTTCTTT.

The chain is built from TRBV12-3 or TRBV12-4 and TRBJ1-6; 9 nucleotides agree with TRBD1. Trimming at V came to 6 bases and at J to 7 bases, leaving 4 bases not matched to a gene. The CDR3 consists of 14 residues. Here the CDR3 DNA reads TGTGCCAGCAGGGGACAGGGAGGGAATTCACCCCTCCACTTT. Protein product: CASRGQGGNSPLHF.

The chain combines TRBV5-1 with TRBJ2-3, with 8 bases fitting TRBD2. The CDR3 consists of 17 residues. The germline V gene encodes CDR1 SGHRS and CDR2 YFSETQ. Germline trimming cut 3 bases from V and 0 bases from J; bases unmatched to any gene: 9. The CDR3 loop reads CASSSGVSGVSTDTQYF. The CDR3 nucleotides read TGCGCCAGCAGCTCAGGAGTTAGCGGGGTTAGCACAGATACGCAGTATTTT.

In its sample, this clonotype was seen many times. The genes are TRBV6-1 and TRBJ2-2, with D perhaps TRBD1 (6 bases). CDR3 size: 13 residues. The germline gives CDR1 MNHNS, CDR2 SASEGT. V was cut by 8 bases and J by 4 bases, with 11 bases left in between. CDR3: CASGTGPTGELFF. CDR3 sequence (DNA): TGTGCCAGCGGAACAGGGCCCACCGGGGAGCTGTTTTTT.

The V call is TRBV6-1, the J call TRBJ1-2; the D gene is possibly TRBD1 (5 bases). The CDR3 runs 14 residues. Trimming pared 6 bases from V and 3 bases from J, leaving 14 bases between. Germline V lookup: CDR1 MNHNS, CDR2 SASEGT. The CDR3 here is CASREDTSYYGYTF. CDR3 DNA sequence: TGTGCCAGCAGGGAGGACACCTCTTACTATGGCTACACCTTC.

At least ten counts were recorded for this clonotype. The rearrangement links TRBV20-1 to TRBJ2-5; 10 bases fit TRBD1. Germline V CDR1 and CDR2: DFQATT, SNEGSKA (reference sequence). The CDR3 length is 14 residues. Trimming removed 6 bases from V and 11 bases from J; junction bases left unmatched: 15. This CDR3 is CSALGQGEFHRQYF. CDR3 in DNA: TGCAGTGCCCTCGGACAGGGGGAGTTCCATCGGCAGTACTTC.

The chain has TRBV19 and TRBJ1-1; no firm D call. The CDR3 extends over 14 amino acids. With 2 bases removed from V and 1 base from J, the gap between germline ends came to 8 bases. The germline gives CDR1 LNHDA, CDR2 SQIVND (reference sequence). The CDR3 is CASSISISNTEAFF. CDR3 nucleotides: TGTGCCAGTAGTATATCCATATCGAACACTGAAGCTTTCTTT.

This chain links TRBV9 with TRBJ2-7; tentative D call: TRBD1 (5 bases). The CDR3 is 14 amino acids. Germline CDR1 SGDLS, CDR2 YYNGEE. The germline V and J ends were trimmed by 4 bases and 1 base, with 12 bases remaining between them. DNA of the CDR3: TGTGCCAGCAGCCCTACAGGTTATTCCTACGAGCAGTACTTC. Encoded protein: CASSPTGYSYEQYF.

This clonotype came up many times. The V and J genes are TRBV5-1 and TRBJ2-1; TRBD2 matches 8 bases. From germline, CDR1 is SGHRS and CDR2 YFSETQ. This CDR3 region has 15 residues. The junction had 9 bases not matched to a gene; V was cut back by 6 bases and J by 4 bases. Here the CDR3 DNA reads TGCGCCAGCAAAGCGGTAGCGGGGTCTTACAATGAGCAGTTCTTC. Encoded protein: CASKAVAGSYNEQFF.

This clonotype occurred many times. This chain uses TRBV2 with TRBJ2-1; 11 positions match TRBD1. The CDR3 is 16 amino acids. V shed 5 bases, J shed 9 bases, and the junction held 12 bases outside the gene matches. Germline V CDR1 and CDR2: SNHLY, FYNNEI. CDR3 residues: CASSLSGTGGSGEQFF. The CDR3 DNA reads TGTGCCAGCAGTCTCTCCGGGACAGGGGGATCGGGTGAGCAGTTCTTC.

This chain uses TRBV14 with TRBJ2-7; 12 bases fit TRBD1. Trimming removed 6 bases from V and 3 bases from J; junction bases left unmatched: 6. The CDR3 totals 15 residues. Germline V gene sequence: CDR1 SGHDN, CDR2 FVKESK. CDR3 nucleotides: TGTGCCAGCAGTCGGGGACAGGGGGCTTACTACGAGCAGTACTTC. Its translation: CASSRGQGAYYEQYF.

The gene calls are TRBV5-6 and TRBJ2-7; 11 nucleotides align to TRBD1. V trimming: 4 bases; J trimming: 5 bases; junction bases outside the gene matches: 8. The CDR3 has 15 amino acids. The V gene's germline CDR1 is SGHDT and CDR2 YYEEEE. As DNA, the CDR3 is TGTGCCAGCAGCGTCCCGGGACAGGGGGAAGACGAGCAGTACTTC. Protein sequence: CASSVPGQGEDEQYF.

J is TRBJ2-3 and V is TRBV19; possible D gene TRBD2, 5 bases. Per germline, CDR1 LNHDA and CDR2 SQIVND (reference sequence). V gave up 5 bases and J gave up 8 bases, with 14 bases separating them. This CDR3 is 13 amino acids long. The chain's CDR3 is CASSPWGAGTQYF. The CDR3 DNA follows: TGTGCCAGTAGTCCTTGGGGAGCAGGTACGCAGTATTTT.

The chain recombines TRBV20-1 with TRBJ2-7; D possibly corresponds to TRBD1 (5 bases). Germline-derived CDR1 and CDR2 are DFQATT and SNEGSKA (reference sequence). The V and J ends lost 4 bases and 0 bases respectively, with 10 bases between them. The CDR3 contains 13 residues. The CDR3 loop reads CSAKTAFSYEQYF. The CDR3 nucleotides are TGCAGTGCTAAGACAGCTTTCTCCTACGAGCAGTACTTC.

Ten or more counts support this clonotype. The rearrangement links TRBV6-1 to TRBJ2-7; D is ambiguous. The CDR3 is made up of 12 amino acids. Germline CDR1 MNHNS, CDR2 SASEGT. V lost 4 bases to trimming and J lost 4 bases, with 8 bases between them. CDR3 bases: TGTGCCAGCAGTGGGGCTTATTACGAGCAGTACTTC. This encodes CASSGAYYEQYF.